This T cell receptor (beta chain) was obtained from a study of T cell responses to AZD1222 COVID-19 vaccine (dated by TCRdb to the early 2020s). For the study in its entirety: AZD1222 recipients given second doses at about 4 weeks or at about 12 weeks were pooled, since spike-specific TCR depth and breadth were not found to differ between the two schedules. TCR sequencing was performed for roughly 250 trial participants, of whom about 200 were given two doses of AZD1222 and some 26 were given two doses of MenACWY control vaccine. Trial participants were enrolled into age subgroups of 18-55, 56-69 and 70-plus years, which contained around 150, 28 and 57 TCR-sequenced participants, respectively. The study at large found these results: Reportedly, almost half of the unique spike-specific TCRs recognized epitopes lying outside the regions that are mutated in the B.1.351 and B.1.1.7 variants. Because no samples from the day 14 peak response were available, repertoires could be characterized only after the peak T cell response. Only five to seven AZD1222 recipients were SARS-CoV-2 seropositive at baseline, limiting conclusions about previously exposed vaccinees. After two AZD1222 doses, both the breadth and the depth of spike-specific TCRs were significantly higher than at day 0 and than in MenACWY recipients. In the small 56-69-year group, the increase in depth fell short of significance, most likely because of low power. The whole spike protein was spanned by vaccine-associated CD4 TCRs, and dominant responses were seen in regions 160-218 and 743-854. Participants were mostly white British, with more females than males. The authors suggested clonal diversity may have been underestimated.

The CDR3 regions of human TCRbeta chains were subjected to immunosequencing. As for the original processing: Repertoire TCRs were checked for matches against a reference library of SARS-CoV-2-specific TCRs that had been generated using the MIRA antigen-specificity platform. Breadth was defined as the fraction of unique TCRs that were SARS-CoV-2-associated. Depth was defined as the fraction of total T cells that were SARS-CoV-2-associated. Using the MIRA data, each spike-specific TCR was mapped to the spike region that the TCR reacts to and placed in a CD4 or CD8 class. Log10-transformed breadth and depth values were compared by one-way ANOVA with Sidak's multiple comparisons tests. TCRdb limited this immuneACCESS table to in-frame rearrangements with V and J called. A share of clones is missing; checked studies link under half to unresolved V genes, and the rest is unexplained. V and J calls and clone size come straight from that table; D and trimming were deduced from the DNA. For this sample the table gives 100,000 to 150,000 clones, of which about 87% were detected only once. The top ten clonotypes cover 4.4% of the sample.

Unmatched junction bases come to 5, with V trimmed by 4 bases and J by 0 bases. Taken from cysteine to phenylalanine, the CDR3 has 16 residues. The only DNA kept is the CDR3, 48 bases in frame from the first base. In the germline V gene, CDR1 corresponds to MDHEN and CDR2 to SYDVKM. The time point label for this specimen denotes: baseline before first vaccination. The vaccinee samples were drawn from two UK trials, COV001 and COV002, one of which was a single-blind randomized controlled phase 2/3 trial testing AZD1222 (ChAdOx1 nCoV-19) in healthy adults. Trial participant PBMC samples were collected at day 0 and day 28 after the second dose for TCRbeta chain sequencing. Points on this clone: Its recognized antigen is unknown. The record has no base qualities; no much larger clone is one base away.

The receptor was derived from an adult in good health. The chain couples TRBV28 to TRBJ1-3; the central 8 bases match TRBD1. Material: peripheral blood, obtained on day 0 of AZD1222 vaccination. The nucleotide sequence reads as follows: TGTGCCAGCAGTTCCACCGGACAGGGCTCTGGAAACACCATATATTTT. This sequence encodes CASSSTGQGSGNTIYF.